This passage covers 19 T cell receptor beta chains from one sample sequenced in a study of blood T cell repertoires in COVID-19. Generated by immunoSEQ multiplex PCR, the TCRdb table keeps only in-frame clones and is missing some. The table has 250,000 to 300,000 clones, approximately 88% seen once. Sequencing used PBMCs or T cells enriched from blood (not recorded which). These receptors originate from a woman in her 40s who had recovered from COVID-19.

The chain employs TRBV4-3 and TRBJ1-5; 10 bases agree with TRBD1. The CDR3 runs 15 residues. Per germline, CDR1 LGHNA and CDR2 YSLEER. V lost 4 bases, J lost 6 bases, and 6 bases stayed unmatched. The CDR3 bases are TGCGCCAGCAGCCTCCGGACAGGGGGAGGTCAGCCCCAGCATTTT. Protein product: CASSLRTGGGQPQHF.

This clone was detected only a few times. The chain couples TRBV5-4 to TRBJ2-1; possibly TRBD2 for D (6 bases). The V end lost 0 bases, the J end lost 0 bases, and 13 bases lay between the germline ends. Germline CDR1 is SGHNT and CDR2 is YYREEE (reference sequence). The CDR3 has 17 residues. CDR3 DNA: TGTGCCAGCAGCTTGGGACGGGCGGGGAGCTCCTACAATGAGCAGTTCTTC. Its translation is CASSLGRAGSSYNEQFF.

This clone was observed a handful of times. The V and J genes are TRBV4-3 and TRBJ2-3, with 11 bases fitting TRBD2. V shed 0 bases and J 5 bases; nucleotides not matched to a gene: 7. Germline V CDR1 and CDR2: LGHNA, YSLEER. CDR3 length: 17 amino acids. CDR3 DNA sequence: TGCGCCAGCAGCCAAGATAGGGCTAGCGGGAGGAGAGATACGCAGTATTTT. This codes for CASSQDRASGRRDTQYF.

The chain is built from TRBV5-1 and TRBJ1-1; TRBD1 might be the D (6 bases). In germline, CDR1 is SGHRS, CDR2 YFSETQ. Trimming removed 4 bases from V and 1 base from J, with 14 bases in between. CDR3 size: 15 residues. The CDR3 spells CASSPPTGQNTEAFF. The CDR3 nucleotides are TGCGCCAGCAGCCCCCCAACAGGGCAGAACACTGAAGCTTTCTTT.

The rearrangement links TRBV9 to TRBJ2-2; perhaps TRBD1 as D (6 bases). V dropped 0 bases and J dropped 7 bases, with 10 bases sitting between them. This CDR3 is built from 14 residues. Germline CDR1 reads SGDLS; CDR2 reads YYNGEE. The CDR3 DNA is TGTGCCAGCAGCGTAGTGGGGGCTGTCGGGGAGCTGTTTTTT. Translating gives CASSVVGAVGELFF.

The genes are TRBV19 and TRBJ1-2, with D possibly TRBD1 on 6 matching bases. Germline V lookup: CDR1 LNHDA, CDR2 SQIVND (reference sequence). V shed 1 base and J shed 6 bases, with 18 bases lying between them. The CDR3 extends over 16 amino acids. CDR3 sequence: CASSIGDNRLLNGYTF. In DNA, the CDR3 is TGTGCCAGTAGTATAGGGGACAACAGGCTTCTGAATGGCTACACCTTC.

The rearrangement joins TRBV29-1 to TRBJ2-3; unclear D gene. Looked up from germline, CDR1 is SQVTM and CDR2 is ANQGSEA. Trimming stripped 4 bases from V and 4 bases from J, with 6 bases between. The CDR3 consists of 11 residues. CDR3 DNA: TGCAGCGTTGGGGCAGCAGATACGCAGTATTTT. Its protein product is CSVGAADTQYF.

As to this clone: It may be a read error: a sequence one base away is much more abundant. The chain joins TRBV7-2 to TRBJ1-1, with D possibly TRBD1 on 5 matching bases. The CDR3 spans 13 residues. The germline V gene encodes CDR1 SGHTA and CDR2 FQGNSA. V lost 3 bases and J lost 2, with 7 bases in between. The CDR3 region has the DNA TGTGCCAGCAGCTTTGACAGTAACACTGAAGCTTTCTTT. Translating it yields CASSFDSNTEAFF.

The chain has TRBV18 and TRBJ1-2; 12 bases are a match to TRBD1. V gave up 4 bases and J gave up 6 bases; unmatched junction bases: 9. The CDR3 is made up of 16 amino acids. The germline CDR1 and CDR2 sequences are KGHSH and LQKENI. The CDR3 region is CASSQAGTGGLNGYTF. CDR3 sequence (DNA): TGTGCCAGCTCACAAGCCGGGACAGGGGGCCTAAATGGCTACACCTTC.

This chain joins TRBV13 and TRBJ2-5, with 7 bases that match TRBD1. This CDR3 region has 16 residues. The V and J ends lost 5 bases and 1 base, in that order; junction bases with no gene match: 10. In germline, CDR1 is PRHDT, CDR2 FYEKMQ (reference sequence). The CDR3 here is CASSTDQQGPQETQYF. Here the CDR3 DNA reads TGTGCCAGCAGCACCGACCAACAGGGGCCCCAAGAGACCCAGTACTTC.

J is TRBJ1-1 and V is TRBV29-1; 7 bases agree with TRBD1. The CDR3 runs to 13 residues. Germline V CDR1 and CDR2: SQVTM, ANQGSEA. J lost 4 bases, V lost 7 bases, and 9 bases had no gene match. CDR3 in amino acids: CSANTGDGTEAFF. In nucleotides, the CDR3 is TGCAGCGCGAACACAGGGGATGGCACTGAAGCTTTCTTT.

This clone was detected many times. This chain connects TRBV9 to TRBJ1-2; TRBD1 matches 9 bases. Germline assignment: CDR1 SGDLS and CDR2 YYNGEE. This CDR3 has 15 residues. Losses at the gene ends were 3 bases for V and 5 bases for J; bases not matched to a gene: 8. Here the CDR3 reads CASSAVTGGPYGYTF. CDR3 DNA: TGTGCCAGCAGCGCAGTTACAGGGGGCCCTTATGGCTACACCTTC.

This clone was seen a single time. The chain uses TRBV5-4 and TRBJ2-3; tentatively, D is TRBD1 (5 bases). CDR3 length: 14 residues. The V gene lost 0 bases and the J gene lost 2 bases, with 7 bases spanning the gap. Germline V CDR1 and CDR2: SGHNT, YYREEE (reference sequence). CDR3 protein: CASSLGQYTDTQYF. The DNA of the CDR3 is TGTGCCAGCAGCTTGGGACAGTACACAGATACGCAGTATTTT. The variable domain in full, with the rest retrieved from reference TRBV5-4 and TRBJ2-3, is ETGVTQSPTHLIKTRGQQVTLRCSSQSGHNTVSWYQQALGQGPQFIFQYYREEENGRGNFPPRFSGLQFPNYSSELNVNALELDDSALYLCASSLGQYTDTQYFGPGTRLTVL.

The rearrangement uses TRBV18 and TRBJ2-1; 9 nucleotides align to TRBD2. Germline CDR1 KGHSH, CDR2 LQKENI. This CDR3 is built from 16 residues. Trimming removed 6 bases from V and 5 bases from J; junction bases left unmatched: 11. The CDR3, as DNA: TGTGCCAGCTCGCTCCTAGGAGCGGGGGGCAACAATGAGCAGTTCTTC. Translating gives CASSLLGAGGNNEQFF.

CDR3 DNA sequence: TGTGCCAGCAGCTTAAGGAGGGGCTACACCTTC. Its translation is CASSLRRGYTF. The chain carries TRBV5-8 and TRBJ1-2; no clear D. The CDR3 sequence is 11 residues long. The V end lost 2 bases, the J end lost 8 bases, and 7 bases lay between the germline ends. Germline assignment: CDR1 SGHTS and CDR2 YDEGEE.

Comment on this clone: At one end, the junction sequence differs from germline, possibly due to a read error. The chain links TRBV6-6 to TRBJ1-2, with 8 bases identical to TRBD1. The CDR3 loop spans 12 amino acids. The germline V gene has CDR1 MNHNY and CDR2 SVGAGI (reference sequence). CDR3 in amino acids: CASSSGDRSRPF. As DNA, the CDR3 is TGTGCCAGCAGTTCCGGGGACAGGTCGCGGCCCTTC.

The chain employs TRBV4-1 and TRBJ1-5; D remains ambiguous. The CDR3 totals 15 residues. The germline V gene has CDR1 MGHRA and CDR2 YSYEKL. Deletions cut 1 base from V and 2 bases from J, with 9 bases between. CDR3 sequence: CASSQVLGGNQPQHF. The CDR3 DNA reads TGCGCCAGCAGCCAAGTTTTGGGAGGCAATCAGCCCCAGCATTTT.

The genes are TRBV19 and TRBJ1-2; D not certain. The germline gives CDR1 LNHDA, CDR2 SQIVND (reference sequence). The CDR3 consists of 14 residues. Trimming took off 1 base at V and 5 bases at J, with 11 bases between the two ends. The CDR3 sequence: CASSIAPGGYGYTF. CDR3 sequence (DNA): TGTGCCAGTAGTATAGCGCCTGGCGGATATGGCTACACCTTC.

This rearrangement joins TRBV7-9 to TRBJ2-5; possibly TRBD2 for D (5 bases). V gave up 10 bases and J gave up 3 bases, with 12 bases separating them. Germline values: CDR1 SEHNR, CDR2 FQNEAQ (reference sequence). There are 12 residues in the CDR3. The CDR3 region has the DNA TGTGCCACCGCGAACGGGGAAGAGACCCAGTACTTC. It codes for CATANGEETQYF.